These 6 T cell receptor beta chains were sequenced from one sample in a study of T-cell memory formation after mild COVID-19. TCRdb reprocessed the 5' RACE reads with MiXCR, giving one entry per CDR3 protein. The sample lists 430,000 or so distinct CDR3 sequences, 20% to 30% seen once, with under 15% in the top ten. The specimen was PBMCs or a T cell subset sorted from them (not recorded which). All receptors come from an adult woman who had mild COVID-19 (a few samples of this study predate the infection). Cell type and time point are not known.

This clonotype was picked up a small number of times. J is TRBJ1-1 and V is TRBV29-1, with D perhaps matching TRBD1 (6 bases). Germline CDR1 reads SQVTM; CDR2 reads ANQGSEA. With 6 bases removed from V and 3 bases from J, the gap between germline ends came to 17 bases. This CDR3 region has 14 residues. This CDR3 reads CSVKQGRTDTEAFF. The CDR3 DNA reads as TGCAGCGTCAAACAGGGAAGGACGGACACTGAAGCTTTCTTT.

A note on this clonotype: A read error may produce the germline difference seen at one junction end. The chain is built from TRBV7-2 and TRBJ2-1; weak D call: TRBD2 (6 bases). The CDR3 is 14 amino acids. Per the germline V gene, CDR1 is SGHTA and CDR2 is FQGNSA. The CDR3 spells CASSHLRPHPTSHF. The CDR3 DNA reads as TGTGCCAGCAGCCATCTTAGGCCCCACCCGACTAGTCATTTC.

The sample holds a few counts of this clonotype. The rearrangement joins TRBV20-1 to TRBJ1-1; the match to TRBD1 covers 7 bases. This CDR3 is built from 16 residues. Per the germline V gene, CDR1 is DFQATT and CDR2 is SNEGSKA (reference sequence). With V trimmed by 0 bases and J by 1 base, 8 bases remained unmatched. The CDR3 loop is CSARDLSTGRNTEAFF. The DNA for the CDR3 is TGCAGTGCTAGAGATCTCTCGACAGGGCGGAACACTGAAGCTTTCTTT.

The table lists this clonotype with a few counts. The V call is TRBV30, the J call TRBJ2-1, with TRBD2 identical over 7 bases. This CDR3 region has 16 residues. After removal of 3 bases from V and 4 bases from J, the junction contained 12 bases not matched to a gene. Germline V gene data show CDR1 as GTSNPN and CDR2 as SVGIG (reference sequence). The CDR3 DNA sequence: TGTGCCTGGAGCGCACTCCGGCCTAGCGGATACAATGAGCAGTTCTTC. This codes for CAWSALRPSGYNEQFF.

This clonotype was seen a handful of times. V usage is TRBV11-3 and J usage is TRBJ2-7; no clear D. Germline V gene lookup returns CDR1 SGHNT and CDR2 YENEEA. The CDR3 spans 12 residues. V lost 3 bases, J lost 3 bases, and 6 bases lay in between. The CDR3 reads CASSFARYEQYF. DNA for the CDR3: TGTGCCAGCAGCTTTGCCCGCTACGAGCAGTACTTC.

The J gene is TRBJ1-1, the V gene TRBV5-1, with a tentative D call TRBD1 (6 bases). V lost 4 bases and J lost 1, with 17 bases in between. CDR3 length: 16 amino acids. Germline CDR1 reads SGHRS; CDR2 reads YFSETQ. In nucleotides, the CDR3 is TGCGCCAGCAGCCCAATAGGGGGATCTAAGAACACTGAAGCTTTCTTT. Its translation is CASSPIGGSKNTEAFF.